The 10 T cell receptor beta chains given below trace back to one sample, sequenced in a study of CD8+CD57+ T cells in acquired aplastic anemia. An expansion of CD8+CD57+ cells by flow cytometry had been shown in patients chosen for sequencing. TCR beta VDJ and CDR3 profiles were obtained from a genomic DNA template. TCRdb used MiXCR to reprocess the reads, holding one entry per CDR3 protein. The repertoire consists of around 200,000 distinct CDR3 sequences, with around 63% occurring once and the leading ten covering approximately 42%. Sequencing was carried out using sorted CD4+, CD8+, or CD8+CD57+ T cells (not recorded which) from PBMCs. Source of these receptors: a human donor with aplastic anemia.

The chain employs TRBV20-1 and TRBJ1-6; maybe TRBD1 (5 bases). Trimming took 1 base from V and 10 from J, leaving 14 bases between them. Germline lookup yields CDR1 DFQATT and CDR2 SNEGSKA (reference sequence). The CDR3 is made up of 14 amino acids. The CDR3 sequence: CSARVGTLTSPLHF. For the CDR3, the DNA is TGCAGTGCTAGAGTAGGGACGCTAACATCACCCCTCCACTTT.

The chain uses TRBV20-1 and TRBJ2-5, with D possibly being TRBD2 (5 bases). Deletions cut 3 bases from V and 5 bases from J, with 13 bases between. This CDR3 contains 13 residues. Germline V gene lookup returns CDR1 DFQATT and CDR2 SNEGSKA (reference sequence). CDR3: CSASGKERETQYF. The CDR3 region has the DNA TGCAGTGCTAGCGGGAAGGAAAGGGAGACCCAGTACTTC.

CDR3 protein: CASTGIRQFF. The CDR3, as DNA: TGTGCCAGCACGGGAATTAGGCAGTTCTTC. The J gene is TRBJ2-1, the V gene TRBV5-5; D is perhaps TRBD2 (5 bases). V dropped 6 bases and J dropped 12 bases, with 10 bases sitting between them. The CDR3 sequence is 10 residues long. Germline-derived CDR1 and CDR2 are SGHKS and YYEKEE (reference sequence).

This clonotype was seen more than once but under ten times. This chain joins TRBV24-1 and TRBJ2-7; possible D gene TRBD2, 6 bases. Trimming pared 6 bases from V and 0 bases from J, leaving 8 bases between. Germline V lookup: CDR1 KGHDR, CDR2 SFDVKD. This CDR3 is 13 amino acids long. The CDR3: CATSPGSSYEQYF. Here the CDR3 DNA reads TGTGCCACCAGTCCCGGGAGCTCCTACGAGCAGTACTTC.

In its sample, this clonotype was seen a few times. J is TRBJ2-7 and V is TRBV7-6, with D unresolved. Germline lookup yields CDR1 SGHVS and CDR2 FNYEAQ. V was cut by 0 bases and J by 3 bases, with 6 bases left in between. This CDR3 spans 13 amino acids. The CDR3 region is CASSLAQNYEQYF. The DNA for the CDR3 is TGTGCCAGCAGCTTAGCACAGAACTACGAGCAGTACTTC.

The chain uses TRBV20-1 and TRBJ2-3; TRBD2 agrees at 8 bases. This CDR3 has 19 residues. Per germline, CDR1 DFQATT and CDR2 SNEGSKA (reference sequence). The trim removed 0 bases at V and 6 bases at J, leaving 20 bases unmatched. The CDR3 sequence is CSARDPPVSGTQGLDTQYF. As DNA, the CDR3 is TGCAGTGCTAGAGATCCCCCCGTTAGCGGGACGCAGGGACTTGATACGCAGTATTTT.

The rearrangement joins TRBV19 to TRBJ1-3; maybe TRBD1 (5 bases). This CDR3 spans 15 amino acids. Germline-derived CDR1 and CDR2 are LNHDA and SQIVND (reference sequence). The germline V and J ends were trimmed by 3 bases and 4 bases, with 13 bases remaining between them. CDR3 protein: CASSMRQGPGNTIYF. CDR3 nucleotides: TGTGCCAGTAGTATGAGGCAGGGCCCAGGAAACACCATATATTTT.

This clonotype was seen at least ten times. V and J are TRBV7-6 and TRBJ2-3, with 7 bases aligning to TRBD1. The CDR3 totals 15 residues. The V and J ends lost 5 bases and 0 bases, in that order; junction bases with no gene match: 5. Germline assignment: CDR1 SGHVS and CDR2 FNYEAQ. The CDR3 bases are TGTGCCAGCAGCGCTACAGGGGTTAGCACAGATACGCAGTATTTT. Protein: CASSATGVSTDTQYF.

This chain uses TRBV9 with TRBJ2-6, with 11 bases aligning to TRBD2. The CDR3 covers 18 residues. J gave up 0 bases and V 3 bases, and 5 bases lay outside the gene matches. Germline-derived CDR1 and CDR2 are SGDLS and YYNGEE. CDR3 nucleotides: TGTGCCAGCAGCGGACGTAGCGGGGGGGGCTCTGGGGCCAACGTCCTGACTTTC. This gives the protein CASSGRSGGGSGANVLTF.

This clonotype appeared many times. CDR3 sequence: CASSSPLTATGNTEAFF. CDR3 DNA: TGTGCCAGCAGCTCCCCCTTGACTGCGACGGGGAACACTGAAGCTTTCTTT. This chain joins TRBV7-9 and TRBJ1-1; D unresolved. The ends were cut back, 4 bases at V and 1 base at J, with 19 bases in the middle. The CDR3 runs to 17 residues. Looked up from germline, CDR1 is SEHNR and CDR2 is FQNEAQ (reference sequence).